This TCR beta chain was captured in a study of OX40 agonist ivuxolimab in advanced cancers. The wider study: Males comprised 70% to 90% of the group, whose mean age was 60 years (range roughly 20 to 85). Three patients responded partially, comprising one with hepatocellular carcinoma and two with cutaneous melanoma. Study outcomes and limitations: With doses of 0.1-3.0 mg/kg, partial responders showed among the lowest clonal expansion. Both blood CD4+ and CD8+ T cells showed clonal growth by week 6 at 0.1 to 3.0 mg/kg.

This clone turned up a few times. Its antigen is unknown. The CDR3 sequence is 17 residues long. J lost 2 bases, V lost 2 bases, and 10 bases had no gene match. Germline-derived CDR1 and CDR2 are SGHRS and YFSETQ. Assay: immunoSEQ multiplex PCR; the TCRdb copy retains only in-frame clones and omits some. This sample has under 80,000 clones; approximately 90% occur once, and the top ten carry approximately 0.98%. This specimen consisted of CD4+ or CD8+ T cells sorted from blood, obtained in a trial of the OX40 agonist ivuxolimab. The source is an adult with an advanced solid tumor such as melanoma, head and neck, liver or kidney cancer. This rearrangement joins TRBV5-1 to TRBJ2-5; TRBD2 matches 9 bases. CDR3 loop: CASSFGSGSSGQETQYF. The DNA for the CDR3 is TGCGCCAGCAGCTTCGGTAGCGGGAGTTCGGGACAAGAGACCCAGTACTTC.